This paragraph reports one TCR beta chain. The clone's antigen remains unknown. The input lacks base qualities; no much larger clone sits a single base away. All of the isolated RNA was reverse transcribed with the High Capacity cDNA Reverse Transcription Kit, so expressed TCRB transcripts were sequenced. Deep immunoSEQ sequencing was applied to naive, central memory and regulatory T cell samples, giving an average of about 3.4 million total reads per sample. Sorted cells were lysed in RLT buffer and RNA was extracted with DNase-treated RNeasy Micro or Mini kits, depending on cell number. To prevent cross-contamination, every cell subset was processed on its own, while patient and healthy donor samples were processed together. The immunoSEQ multiplex PCR was used to amplify TCRB sequences from cDNA, yielding 87-bp fragments that span the CDR3 region. Sequencing of the amplicons was done on the Illumina HiSeq platform. In the paper's pipeline: PCR bias was corrected computationally using synthetic template baselines, and reads within Hamming distance 2 were collapsed, with unmergeable singletons discarded. Reads were aligned to IMGT to assign V, D and J genes, CDR3 length, and insertions or deletions at six rearrangement sites. Within each subset, clonotype counts were normalized to the number of sorted cells before true diversity and Gini coefficients were calculated with the tcR R package. The overlap coefficient, calculated on TCRB nucleotide sequences, was used to quantify repertoire sharing. Here the immuneACCESS table is served through TCRdb, limited to in-frame sequences with V and J called. Missing clones are a known gap in these copies; in checked studies unresolved V genes cover under half, and the rest lacks a known reason. The V and J calls and clone size are taken from that table; D and trimming were inferred from the DNA. This sample is represented by about 340,000 clones; about a tenth of them were singletons. The ten largest make up around 1% of the sample.

A single peripheral blood draw of roughly 0.11 L on average was collected from each donor into heparinised tubes. A BD FACSAria II and a panel including CD45RO, CCR7, CD25, CD127, CD95 and CD27 were used to sort naive, central memory, regulatory and stem cell-like memory CD4+ T cells. A purity above 98% was achieved for all sorted populations. PBMCs were isolated immediately by Lymphoprep density gradient centrifugation and stained directly without culture. So that batch effects would be minimized, each experiment stained and sorted samples in pairs, pairing one healthy donor with one patient. The data were taken from a study of beta chain features in type 1 diabetes (dated by TCRdb to the late 2010s). Context from the whole study: Mean age, gender distribution, total cell number and subset yield did not differ between patients and healthy donors. Regulatory and stem cell-like memory subsets were isolated from only 8 patients and about eight healthy donors, whereas naive and central memory subsets came from all 28 donors. A total of about 100,000,000 sorted cells were examined across all samples, and RNA yield correlated strongly with the number of cells per subset. In the study, recently diagnosed type 1 diabetes patients and matched healthy donors were compared on the TCRB repertoires of their sorted circulating CD4+ T cell subsets. Study-wide findings and limitations: Shorter templates might be favored by PCR, yet because patient and control samples were amplified and corrected together, any such skew would affect both groups equally. A moderate but significant shortening of TCRB CDR3 length was observed in type 1 diabetes patients in all four CD4+ subsets. HLA sub-analyses involved small numbers of individuals, so any influence of HLA type on TCRB rearrangement remained unresolved. Because cDNA was sequenced instead of genomic DNA, activated cells with high expression could be over-represented, although the groups did not differ in activation or CD3 levels. At VDJ recombination sites, type 1 diabetes patients had fewer insertions and more deleted nucleotides, which implies abnormalities in thymic rearrangement. Naive, central memory and regulatory TCRB repertoires appeared more similar among patients than among healthy donors.

Cut back by 3 bases and 0 bases, the V and J ends lie 17 bases apart. The germline V gene specifies SGDLS as CDR1 and YYNGEE as CDR2. From cysteine to phenylalanine, the CDR3 is 17 amino acids long. The sequence is cut down to CDR3 DNA, 51 bases in frame from base 1. The sequencing sample was made of central memory CD4+ T cells from blood. This TCR was sampled from a man aged 25 to 40 with type 1 diabetes. The sequence joins TRBV9 to TRBJ2-3, and the D gene may be TRBD2, 6 bases matching. The nucleotide sequence reads as follows: TGTGCCAGCAGCGGTTCAATAGCGGCTGATAGCACAGATACGCAGTATTTT. It is translated as CASSGSIAADSTDTQYF.